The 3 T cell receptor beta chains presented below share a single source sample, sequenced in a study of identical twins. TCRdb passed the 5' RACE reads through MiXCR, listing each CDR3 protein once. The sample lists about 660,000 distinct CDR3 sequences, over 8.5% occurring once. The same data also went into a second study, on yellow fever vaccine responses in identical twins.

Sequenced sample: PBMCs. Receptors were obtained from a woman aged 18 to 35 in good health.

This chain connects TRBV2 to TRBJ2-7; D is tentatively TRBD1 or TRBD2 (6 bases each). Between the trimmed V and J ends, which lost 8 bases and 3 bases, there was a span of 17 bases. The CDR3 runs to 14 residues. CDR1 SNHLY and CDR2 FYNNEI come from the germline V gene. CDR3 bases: TGTGCCAGCGGAGGGGGAGGACAGATCTACGAGCAGTACTTC. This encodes CASGGGGQIYEQYF.

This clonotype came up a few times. The chain's CDR3 is CAISDYRDSLANTGELFF. CDR3 bases: TGTGCCATCAGTGACTACCGGGACAGTCTAGCGAACACCGGGGAGCTGTTTTTT. The V gene is TRBV10-3, the J gene TRBJ2-2, with 7 bases matching TRBD1. Germline CDR1 ENHRY, CDR2 SYGVKD. After removal of 3 bases from V and 0 bases from J, the junction contained 10 bases not matched to a gene. This CDR3 has 18 residues.

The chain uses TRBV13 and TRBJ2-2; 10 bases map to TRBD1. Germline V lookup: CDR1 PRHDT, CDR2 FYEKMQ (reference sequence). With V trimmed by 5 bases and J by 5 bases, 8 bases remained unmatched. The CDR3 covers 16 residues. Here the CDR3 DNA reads TGTGCCAGCAGCCAAGTCGACAGGGGGCTTACCGGGGAGCTGTTTTTT. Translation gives CASSQVDRGLTGELFF.